This passage covers 29 T cell receptor beta chains from one sample sequenced in a study of radiotherapy plus CTLA-4 blockade in lung cancer (dated 2018 in TCRdb). Library preparation employed the immunoSEQ multiplex PCR assay. Held by TCRdb, this immuneACCESS table contains in-frame sequences only and omits some clones. Under half of the omission traces to an unresolved V gene where checked; the cause of the rest is unknown. The sample yields about 28,000 clones; around 85% were counted once. In total, the top ten clones hold roughly 7.2% of the sample. The sample was peripheral blood, taken from a patient treated with radiotherapy plus ipilimumab. These receptors were obtained from a human donor with non-small cell lung cancer who had stable disease on radiotherapy plus ipilimumab.

V usage is TRBV5-6 and J usage is TRBJ2-1, with TRBD2 matching 8 bases. This CDR3 has 17 residues. Germline lookup yields CDR1 SGHDT and CDR2 YYEEEE. The ends lost 2 bases at V and 6 bases at J; junction bases unmatched: 13. CDR3 loop: CASSLERGNARGNEQFF. DNA for the CDR3: TGTGCCAGCAGCTTAGAGCGGGGGAACGCGAGAGGCAATGAGCAGTTCTTC.

V is TRBV4-3 and J is TRBJ1-2; tentative D call: TRBD1 (5 bases). The CDR3 runs to 15 residues. Germline assignment: CDR1 LGHNA and CDR2 YSLEER. Trimming left V 3 bases short and J 2 bases short, with 13 bases between. Written as DNA, the CDR3 is TGCGCCAGCAGCCACCTCAGGGAGGAAAACTATGGCTACACCTTC. Its protein product is CASSHLREENYGYTF.

The chain employs TRBV7-8 and TRBJ1-1; TRBD1 is a possible D gene (5 bases). Germline assignment: CDR1 SGHVS and CDR2 FQNEAQ. CDR3 size: 13 residues. V was pared by 7 bases and J by 3 bases, with 12 bases between. The CDR3 loop reads CASKRGGDTEAFF. The CDR3 nucleotides read TGTGCCAGCAAGAGGGGTGGGGACACTGAAGCTTTCTTT.

By share, this clone counts as medium-sized. This chain links TRBV19 with TRBJ2-2, with D maybe TRBD2 (5 bases). Trimming left V 3 bases short and J 8 bases short, with 13 bases between. This CDR3 spans 14 amino acids. Germline loops: CDR1 LNHDA, CDR2 SQIVND (reference sequence). The CDR3 protein is CASSIPEGSGELFF. CDR3 nucleotides: TGTGCCAGTAGTATTCCTGAAGGGAGTGGGGAGCTGTTTTTT.

The gene calls are TRBV5-6 and TRBJ1-4, with 8 bases lining up with TRBD1. Germline trimming cut 4 bases from V and 5 bases from J; bases unmatched to any gene: 4. This CDR3 has 14 amino acids. Germline V CDR1 and CDR2: SGHDT, YYEEEE. CDR3 nucleotide sequence: TGTGCCAGCAGCCCACAGGGGGTAAATGAAAAACTGTTTTTT. It encodes CASSPQGVNEKLFF.

The rearrangement uses TRBV10-3 and TRBJ2-5, with 11 bases fitting TRBD2. The germline V gene has CDR1 ENHRY and CDR2 SYGVKD. V was pared by 0 bases and J by 2 bases, with 2 bases of the junction left unmatched. This CDR3 region has 16 residues. CDR3 DNA sequence: TGTGCCATCAGTGAGTCTGGGACTAGCGGACAAGAGACCCAGTACTTC. It is translated as CAISESGTSGQETQYF.

This rearrangement joins TRBV11-2 to TRBJ2-5; possibly TRBD1 for D (6 bases). The CDR3 contains 18 residues. Germline V gene sequence: CDR1 SGHAT, CDR2 FQNNGV. V lost 5 bases and J 1 base, leaving 23 bases between the germline ends. CDR3 protein: CASSLGATQWPSQETQYF. The CDR3 bases are TGTGCCAGCAGCCTGGGGGCCACACAGTGGCCATCCCAAGAGACCCAGTACTTC.

The V call is TRBV27, the J call TRBJ2-2, with D perhaps given as TRBD1 or TRBD2 (5 bases each). CDR1 and CDR2 (germline): MNHEY, SMNVEV (reference sequence). Trimming removed 1 base at V and 0 bases at J, with 9 bases between. The CDR3 runs 16 residues. The CDR3 DNA reads TGTGCCAGCAGTTTATTAGCGACAGCGAACACCGGGGAGCTGTTTTTT. This translates into CASSLLATANTGELFF.

This clone was seen just once. This chain connects TRBV11-2 to TRBJ2-3; D possibly corresponds to TRBD2 (5 bases). With 4 bases removed from V and 1 base from J, the gap between germline ends came to 9 bases. The CDR3 is 14 amino acids. CDR1 and CDR2 (germline): SGHAT, FQNNGV. The chain's CDR3 is CASSSGLGTDTQYF. The CDR3 coding sequence is TGTGCCAGCAGCTCCGGACTGGGCACAGATACGCAGTATTTT.

This chain connects TRBV10-3 to TRBJ2-7; no clear D. The CDR3 runs 12 residues. The V gene's germline CDR1 is ENHRY and CDR2 SYGVKD. Trimming removed 10 bases at V and 3 bases at J, with 13 bases between. CDR3 sequence (DNA): TGTGCCACGTCAGCAGATCTCTACGAGCAGTACTTC. Translating gives CATSADLYEQYF.

V is TRBV27 and J is TRBJ1-2; D ambiguous. CDR3 length: 14 residues. Germline assignment: CDR1 MNHEY and CDR2 SMNVEV (reference sequence). Trimming shortened V by 0 bases and J by 5 bases, and 10 bases separated the two germline ends. The CDR3 sequence is CASSLSYGGYGYTF. The DNA for the CDR3 is TGTGCCAGCAGTTTATCGTACGGCGGTTATGGCTACACCTTC.

The chain carries TRBV28 and TRBJ1-1; D call uncertain. V lost 4 bases to trimming and J lost 0 bases, with 6 bases between them. The CDR3 is 13 residues long. Germline V lookup: CDR1 MDHEN, CDR2 SYDVKM. The CDR3 loop reads CASSSTVNTEAFF. CDR3 DNA sequence: TGTGCCAGCAGTTCAACAGTGAACACTGAAGCTTTCTTT.

V is TRBV6-4 and J is TRBJ2-5; 11 bases fit TRBD2. The CDR3 has 13 residues. Germline CDR1 MRHNA, CDR2 SNTAGT. V lost 6 bases, J lost 5 bases, and 2 bases stayed unmatched. In nucleotides, the CDR3 is TGTGCCAGCAGCGGACTAGCGGGTGAGACCCAGTACTTC. This translates into CASSGLAGETQYF.

In the case of this clone: This CDR3 is also generated by other DNA sequences in the sample. The chain carries TRBV5-1 and TRBJ2-3; D not resolved. V was clipped by 5 bases and J by 2 bases, with 3 bases between them. In germline, CDR1 is SGHRS, CDR2 YFSETQ. There are 11 residues in the CDR3. CDR3 nucleotide sequence: TGCGCCAGCAGGTCCACAGATACGCAGTATTTT. It encodes CASRSTDTQYF.

The chain links TRBV6-6 to TRBJ1-1; the D gene is possibly TRBD1 (6 bases). The V and J ends lost 8 bases and 0 bases respectively, with 16 bases between them. The CDR3 sequence is 15 residues long. Germline CDR1 MNHNY, CDR2 SVGAGI (reference sequence). The CDR3 loop is CASGTEGDMNTEAFF. The CDR3 region has the DNA TGTGCCAGCGGAACCGAGGGGGATATGAACACTGAAGCTTTCTTT.

The chain couples TRBV18 to TRBJ1-2, with unresolved D. V was clipped by 0 bases and J by 2 bases, with 13 bases between them. CDR1 and CDR2 (germline): KGHSH, LQKENI. The CDR3 length is 16 residues. In DNA, the CDR3 is TGTGCCAGCTCACCACCGCAAGGGCTAGGGAACTATGGCTACACCTTC. It encodes CASSPPQGLGNYGYTF.

This sequence joins TRBV7-6 and TRBJ2-1; TRBD2 is a possible D gene (7 bases). The CDR3 is made up of 14 amino acids. V lost 5 bases and J 4 bases, leaving 12 bases between the germline ends. The germline V gene encodes CDR1 SGHVS and CDR2 FNYEAQ. In nucleotides, the CDR3 is TGTGCCAGCAGCCGCGGGGGCGGGTACAATGAGCAGTTCTTC. Its translation is CASSRGGGYNEQFF.

The rearrangement uses TRBV10-3 and TRBJ2-6, with D possibly being TRBD1 (5 bases). The germline V gene encodes CDR1 ENHRY and CDR2 SYGVKD. The CDR3 has 16 amino acids. Trimming took 6 bases from V and 2 from J, leaving 14 bases between them. In DNA, the CDR3 is TGTGCCATCAGATCTAGACAGAGCCCTGGGGCCAACGTCCTGACTTTC. Encoded protein: CAIRSRQSPGANVLTF.

The V and J genes are TRBV18 and TRBJ1-1; D may be TRBD1 (5 bases). The CDR3 is 15 amino acids. V was cut by 4 bases and J by 1 base, with 13 bases left in between. Per germline, CDR1 KGHSH and CDR2 LQKENI. The CDR3 here is CASSLSQEPNTEAFF. The DNA of the CDR3 is TGTGCCAGCTCACTTTCACAGGAACCGAACACTGAAGCTTTCTTT.

V usage is TRBV19 and J usage is TRBJ2-5; 10 bases map to TRBD1. The CDR3 has 15 residues. With 4 bases clipped from V and 5 bases from J, the junction kept 7 bases outside the gene matches. Germline CDR1 reads LNHDA; CDR2 reads SQIVND (reference sequence). The CDR3 DNA reads TGTGCCAGTAGTACAGACAGGGGGCCCTCGGAGACCCAGTACTTC. It is translated as CASSTDRGPSETQYF. Using reference TRBV19 and TRBJ2-5 for the parts outside the CDR3, the full variable domain is DGGITQSPKYLFRKEGQNVTLSCEQNLNHDAMYWYRQDPGQGLRLIYYSQIVNDFQKGDIAEGYSVSREKKESFPLTVTSAQKNPTAFYLCASSTDRGPSETQYFGPGTRLLVL.

This clone showed up just once. The chain combines TRBV5-5 with TRBJ1-5, with 7 bases lining up with TRBD1. V lost 4 bases, J lost 7 bases, and 8 bases stayed unmatched. Germline V gene lookup returns CDR1 SGHKS and CDR2 YYEKEE (reference sequence). The CDR3 has 14 residues. In DNA form, the CDR3 reads TGTGCCAGCAGCAAGTCAACAGGGGACCAGCCCCAGCATTTT. Amino acid sequence: CASSKSTGDQPQHF.

The chain links TRBV30 to TRBJ1-3; D is undetermined. Germline CDR1 reads GTSNPN; CDR2 reads SVGIG (reference sequence). V shed 0 bases and J shed 4 bases, with 10 bases lying between them. The CDR3 sequence is 14 residues long. The CDR3 loop is CAWSVHGSGNTIYF. CDR3 coding DNA: TGTGCCTGGAGTGTACACGGGTCCGGAAACACCATATATTTT.

This chain joins TRBV11-1 and TRBJ2-1, with D tentatively TRBD1 (5 bases). Germline-derived CDR1 and CDR2 are SGHAT and FQDESV (reference sequence). Trimming took off 1 base at V and 5 bases at J, with 6 bases between the two ends. The CDR3 spans 13 residues. The CDR3 here is CASSLGQNNEQFF. CDR3 DNA: TGTGCCAGCAGCTTAGGACAGAACAATGAGCAGTTCTTC.

The V call is TRBV2, the J call TRBJ1-1; tentative D call: TRBD1 (5 bases). The CDR3 sequence is 14 residues long. V lost 1 base to trimming and J lost 0 bases, with 6 bases between them. Germline V CDR1 and CDR2: SNHLY, FYNNEI. The CDR3 DNA reads as TGTGCCAGCAGTGAAGAGGGGTTGAACACTGAAGCTTTCTTT. It encodes CASSEEGLNTEAFF.

A single count supports this clone. The V and J genes are TRBV5-1 and TRBJ1-2; 9 bases are a match to TRBD1. After removal of 0 bases from V and 11 bases from J, the junction contained 5 bases not matched to a gene. The CDR3 totals 13 residues. CDR1 is SGHRS and CDR2 is YFSETQ in the germline V gene. CDR3 protein: CASSLGDRAAYTF. The CDR3 region has the DNA TGCGCCAGCAGCTTGGGGGACAGGGCCGCTTACACCTTC.

This clone was seen a single time. The chain combines TRBV6-5 with TRBJ1-6, with D unclear. The ends were cut back, 5 bases at V and 9 bases at J, with 11 bases in the middle. The CDR3 has 13 residues. Germline V gives CDR1 MNHEY, CDR2 SVGAGI. The CDR3 nucleotides read TGTGCCAGCAGTGAAGGCCTTTTTTCACCCCTCCACTTT. It codes for CASSEGLFSPLHF.

The chain uses TRBV19 and TRBJ1-4, with D unclear. The CDR3 has 14 residues. Germline CDR1 reads LNHDA; CDR2 reads SQIVND (reference sequence). The ends were cut back, 4 bases at V and 8 bases at J, with 14 bases in the middle. The CDR3, as DNA: TGTGCCAGTAGTAGCCCGGGAGTAGGCGAAAAACTGTTTTTT. Amino acids: CASSSPGVGEKLFF. Full variable domain (outside the CDR3, taken from reference TRBV19 and TRBJ1-4): DGGITQSPKYLFRKEGQNVTLSCEQNLNHDAMYWYRQDPGQGLRLIYYSQIVNDFQKGDIAEGYSVSREKKESFPLTVTSAQKNPTAFYLCASSSPGVGEKLFFGSGTQLSVL.

The chain employs TRBV6-6 and TRBJ1-5, with TRBD1 matching over 8 bases. CDR1 and CDR2 (germline): MNHNY, SVGAGI (reference sequence). The CDR3 has 14 residues. Trimming took 6 bases from V and 5 from J; bases not matched to a gene: 6. CDR3 coding DNA: TGTGCCAGCAGCCTAGGGACAGGCGATCAGCCCCAGCATTTT. It encodes CASSLGTGDQPQHF.

This rearrangement joins TRBV18 to TRBJ1-2; no reliable D call. The length of the CDR3 is 14 residues. Germline lookup yields CDR1 KGHSH and CDR2 LQKENI. Deletions cut 2 bases from V and 2 bases from J, with 9 bases between. CDR3 in DNA: TGTGCCAGCTCACCATTAGGTCCGAACTATGGCTACACCTTC. Its protein is CASSPLGPNYGYTF.